Following are 10 T cell receptor beta chains from one sample sequenced in a study of OX40 agonist ivuxolimab in advanced cancers. The repertoire was sequenced with immunoSEQ multiplex PCR; TCRdb's copy has only in-frame clones and lacks some. The sample lists under 25,000 clones, 70% to 80% occurring once. Source: CD4+ or CD8+ T cells sorted from blood, taken in a trial of the OX40 agonist ivuxolimab. These receptors all stem from an adult with an advanced solid tumor such as melanoma, head and neck, liver or kidney cancer.

The V and J genes are TRBV28 and TRBJ2-7, with a weak D call TRBD1 (6 bases). Germline V gene sequence: CDR1 MDHEN, CDR2 SYDVKM. Trimming cost V 0 bases and J 3 bases, with 9 bases left between them. The CDR3 consists of 14 residues. The CDR3 DNA follows: TGTGCCAGCAGTTTATGGACAGGCAACTACGAGCAGTACTTC. As protein: CASSLWTGNYEQYF.

The V and J genes are TRBV15 and TRBJ2-7; 7 nucleotides match TRBD1. The CDR3 covers 13 residues. V was clipped by 5 bases and J by 7 bases; unmatched bases: 8. The V gene's germline CDR1 is LNHNV and CDR2 YYDKDF (reference sequence). The DNA of the CDR3 is TGTGCCACCAGCGACAGGGTAAGGGGGGAGCAGTACTTC. Residues: CATSDRVRGEQYF.

This clone was counted a single time. This chain connects TRBV27 to TRBJ2-2; no definite D call. This CDR3 spans 16 amino acids. Trimming took 1 base from V and 0 from J, leaving 9 bases between them. CDR1 and CDR2 from the germline V gene are MNHEY and SMNVEV (reference sequence). CDR3 sequence reads: CASSLFAYSNTGELFF. The CDR3 nucleotides are TGTGCCAGCAGTTTATTTGCGTACTCGAACACCGGGGAGCTGTTTTTT.

The chain combines TRBV29-1 with TRBJ2-7; D uncertain. V was trimmed by 0 bases and J by 3 bases, leaving 9 bases between them. Per the germline V gene, CDR1 is SQVTM and CDR2 is ANQGSEA. This CDR3 has 13 amino acids. CDR3 sequence reads: CSVEDLRSYEQYF. The CDR3 nucleotides are TGCAGCGTTGAAGATCTTCGGAGCTACGAGCAGTACTTC.

The chain employs TRBV9 and TRBJ1-2; possibly TRBD1 for D (5 bases). This CDR3 spans 12 amino acids. Per germline, CDR1 SGDLS and CDR2 YYNGEE. The V end lost 3 bases, the J end lost 14 bases, and 17 bases lay between the germline ends. The CDR3 loop is CASSGTLGSRTF. The CDR3 DNA sequence: TGTGCCAGCAGCGGGACACTCGGGTCTAGGACCTTC.

This clone has just a few counts. V gene TRBV19 combines with J gene TRBJ1-2; D perhaps matches TRBD1 (5 bases). This CDR3 has 15 amino acids. Germline V gene sequence: CDR1 LNHDA, CDR2 SQIVND (reference sequence). V was trimmed by 7 bases and J by 2 bases, leaving 17 bases between them. The CDR3: CASTSGSWGNYGYTF. The CDR3 DNA reads as TGTGCCAGTACCTCTGGTTCTTGGGGGAACTATGGCTACACCTTC.

This rearrangement joins TRBV7-2 to TRBJ1-2; no definite D call. The CDR3 has 17 residues. In germline, CDR1 is SGHTA, CDR2 FQGNSA. V lost 4 bases and J 2 bases, leaving 20 bases between the germline ends. The CDR3 region has the DNA TGTGCCAGCAGCTCCCGGTCCTCAATCATCCGGAACTATGGCTACACCTTC. It is translated as CASSSRSSIIRNYGYTF.

The genes are TRBV11-2 and TRBJ1-2, with 9 positions matching TRBD1. The CDR3 consists of 14 residues. Germline V gene sequence: CDR1 SGHAT, CDR2 FQNNGV. The ends lost 1 base at V and 5 bases at J; junction bases unmatched: 2. The CDR3 bases are TGTGCCAGCAGCTTAGTACAGGGGGCGTATGGCTACACCTTC. Translating it yields CASSLVQGAYGYTF.

The chain has TRBV9 and TRBJ1-1, with D perhaps TRBD1 (6 bases). Germline V gene sequence: CDR1 SGDLS, CDR2 YYNGEE. V dropped 4 bases and J dropped 0 bases, with 13 bases sitting between them. CDR3 length equals 15 residues. CDR3 amino acids: CASSPGQPLNTEAFF. In DNA form, the CDR3 reads TGTGCCAGCAGCCCCGGACAGCCCTTGAACACTGAAGCTTTCTTT.

This sequence joins TRBV7-8 and TRBJ2-7; 7 bases fit TRBD2. The CDR3 consists of 13 residues. With 1 base clipped from V and 9 bases from J, the junction kept 6 bases outside the gene matches. Germline CDR1 is SGHVS and CDR2 is FQNEAQ. Written as DNA, the CDR3 is TGTGCCAGCAGCTTAGACGGGGGGAGCTGGCAGTACTTC. Its protein is CASSLDGGSWQYF.